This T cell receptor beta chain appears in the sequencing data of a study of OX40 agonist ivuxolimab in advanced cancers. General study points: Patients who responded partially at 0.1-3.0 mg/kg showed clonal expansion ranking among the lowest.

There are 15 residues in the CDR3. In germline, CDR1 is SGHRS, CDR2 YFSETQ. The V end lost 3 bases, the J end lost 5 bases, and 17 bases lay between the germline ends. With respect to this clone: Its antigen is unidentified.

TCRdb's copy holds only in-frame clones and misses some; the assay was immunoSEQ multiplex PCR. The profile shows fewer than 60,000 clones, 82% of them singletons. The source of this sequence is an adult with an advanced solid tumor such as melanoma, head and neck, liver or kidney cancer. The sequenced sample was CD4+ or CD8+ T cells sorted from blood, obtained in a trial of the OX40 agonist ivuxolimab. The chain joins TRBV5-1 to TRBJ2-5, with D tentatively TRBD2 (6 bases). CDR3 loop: CASSSGTGTSETQYF. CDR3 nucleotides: TGCGCCAGCAGCTCAGGGACTGGCACAAGCGAGACCCAGTACTTC.